This T cell receptor beta chain comes out of a study of blood T cell repertoires in COVID-19. Sequencing was performed with immunoSEQ multiplex PCR; in TCRdb, only in-frame clones are kept and a portion is missing. The profile shows tens of thousands of clones, 80% to 90% of them singletons. The CDR3 is 17 residues long. Per germline, CDR1 SGHNT and CDR2 YYREEE (reference sequence). Deletions cut 2 bases from V and 7 bases from J, with 21 bases between. The chain employs TRBV5-4 and TRBJ2-2; TRBD2 might be the D (6 bases). The sequence derives from a human donor in a cohort sampled during active COVID-19. Source material: peripheral blood. CDR3 coding DNA: TGTGCCAGCAGCTTTTCAGTGGGGGGTAGCTTGGTCGGGGAGCTGTTTTTT. This sequence encodes CASSFSVGGSLVGELFF.